Listed here are 13 T cell receptor beta chains from one sample, sequenced in a study of blood T cell repertoires in COVID-19. Profiling relied on immunoSEQ multiplex PCR, and the TCRdb table lists in-frame clones only, not all of them. The sample contains approximately 330,000 clones, over 80% of which appear only once. The specimen was peripheral blood. Receptor source: a man aged 30 to 39 with COVID-19, enrolled during active disease.

The rearrangement links TRBV3-1 (or the pseudogene TRBV3-2) to TRBJ2-1, with a tentative D call TRBD2 (5 bases). Germline CDR1 and CDR2: LGHDT and YNNKEL (reference sequence). V lost 3 bases and J lost 6, with 18 bases in between. This CDR3 is built from 16 residues. CDR3 amino acids: CASSQVDSGPANEQFF. CDR3 DNA: TGTGCCAGCAGCCAGGTGGACTCCGGTCCAGCCAATGAGCAGTTCTTC.

The V call is TRBV2, the J call TRBJ1-5; D remains unclear. V was pared by 6 bases and J by 5 bases, with 14 bases between. Germline V gene sequence: CDR1 SNHLY, CDR2 FYNNEI. This CDR3 region has 14 residues. This CDR3 reads CASSSQSGDQPQHF. The CDR3 DNA reads TGTGCCAGCAGCTCTCAGTCGGGTGATCAGCCCCAGCATTTT.

The genes are TRBV28 and TRBJ2-4; TRBD2 is a possible D gene (6 bases). With 7 bases removed from V and 11 bases from J, the gap between germline ends came to 12 bases. Germline CDR1 is MDHEN and CDR2 is SYDVKM. This CDR3 region has 11 residues. DNA for the CDR3: TGTGCCAGCAACACGGGAGAAGTTCAGTACTTC. This translates into CASNTGEVQYF.

The sample holds one count of this clone. The CDR3 here is CASSQESVAGAYYTDTQYF. The CDR3 coding sequence is TGTGCCAGCAGCCAAGAGAGTGTAGCGGGAGCCTATTACACAGATACGCAGTATTTT. The V gene is TRBV4-2, the J gene TRBJ2-3; TRBD2 matches at 9 bases. V lost 0 bases and J lost 2; bases outside the gene matches: 12. CDR3 length: 19 amino acids. Germline values: CDR1 LGHNA, CDR2 YNFKEQ.

The chain has TRBV9 and TRBJ2-1, with 12 positions matching TRBD2. Per germline, CDR1 SGDLS and CDR2 YYNGEE. With V trimmed by 0 bases and J by 6 bases, 1 base remained unmatched. The CDR3 totals 15 residues. The CDR3 coding sequence is TGTGCCAGCAGCGTAGCGGGACTAGCGGGCAATGAGCAGTTCTTC. Protein: CASSVAGLAGNEQFF. The entire variable domain, with the rest obtained from reference TRBV9 and TRBJ2-1, is as follows: DSGVTQTPKHLITATGQRVTLRCSPRSGDLSVYWYQQSLDQGLQFLIQYYNGEERAKGNILERFSAQQFPDLHSELNLSSLELGDSALYFCASSVAGLAGNEQFFGPGTRLTVL.

The chain uses TRBV3-1 (or the pseudogene TRBV3-2) and TRBJ2-7; 7 positions agree with TRBD1. Germline-derived CDR1 and CDR2 are LGHDT and YNNKEL (reference sequence). V shed 3 bases and J 6 bases; nucleotides not matched to a gene: 2. The CDR3 extends over 12 amino acids. The CDR3 region is CASSQGTVEQYF. CDR3 nucleotides: TGTGCCAGCAGCCAGGGGACAGTCGAGCAGTACTTC.

The chain recombines TRBV6-5 with TRBJ2-7; 11 positions match TRBD2. The germline CDR1 and CDR2 sequences are MNHEY and SVGAGI. This CDR3 has 14 residues. Losses at the gene ends were 5 bases for V and 2 bases for J; bases not matched to a gene: 2. CDR3 sequence: CASSRLAGPYEQYF. The DNA of the CDR3 is TGTGCCAGCAGTAGACTAGCGGGGCCCTACGAGCAGTACTTC.

The chain has TRBV11-3 and TRBJ2-2; 7 bases line up with TRBD1. From germline, CDR1 is SGHNT and CDR2 YENEEA. Unmatched junction bases numbered 8, after V lost 5 bases and J lost 2 bases. The length of the CDR3 is 16 residues. CDR3 region: CASSRSGTANTGELFF. The CDR3 nucleotides read TGTGCCAGCAGCCGGTCCGGGACAGCCAACACCGGGGAGCTGTTTTTT.

The genes are TRBV11-3 and TRBJ2-7, with 10 positions matching TRBD1. Per the germline V gene, CDR1 is SGHNT and CDR2 is YENEEA. V lost 5 bases, J lost 5 bases, and 6 bases stayed unmatched. CDR3 length: 14 amino acids. Here the CDR3 DNA reads TGTGCCAGCAGCCCGGGACAGGGGTATAACGAGCAGTACTTC. Translated: CASSPGQGYNEQYF.

This chain uses TRBV3-1 (or the pseudogene TRBV3-2) with TRBJ1-6, with 10 bases aligning to TRBD1. Trimming took 5 bases from V and 6 from J; bases not matched to a gene: 7. The CDR3 is 16 residues long. Germline lookup yields CDR1 LGHDT and CDR2 YNNKEL (reference sequence). CDR3 bases: TGTGCCAGCAGCTTCGACAGGGGGCGTCTTAATTCACCCCTCCACTTT. Amino acid sequence: CASSFDRGRLNSPLHF.

The chain recombines TRBV10-2 with TRBJ1-4, with TRBD1 matching over 11 bases. The V gene's germline CDR1 is WSHSY and CDR2 SAAADI. Losses at the gene ends were 7 bases for V and 5 bases for J; bases not matched to a gene: 12. This CDR3 region has 17 residues. CDR3 nucleotides: TGCGCCAGCAAGACGGGGACAGGGGGGTTTCGAAATGAAAAACTGTTTTTT. Translation gives CASKTGTGGFRNEKLFF.

The V call is TRBV15, the J call TRBJ2-1, with D possibly being TRBD2 (6 bases). From germline, CDR1 is LNHNV and CDR2 YYDKDF (reference sequence). The CDR3 has 16 amino acids. With 5 bases removed from V and 4 bases from J, the gap between germline ends came to 18 bases. CDR3 in DNA: TGTGCCACCAGCGGGGATCTAGCGATACGGTACAATGAGCAGTTCTTC. Encoded protein: CATSGDLAIRYNEQFF.

This clone was picked up a small number of times. The V gene is TRBV7-3, the J gene TRBJ1-6; weak D call: TRBD1 (6 bases). CDR1 SGHTA and CDR2 FQGTGA come from the germline V gene. V was pared by 1 base and J by 9 bases, with 10 bases between. CDR3 length: 14 amino acids. This CDR3 reads CASSLSTGSSPLHF. CDR3 nucleotide sequence: TGTGCCAGCAGCTTAAGCACAGGGTCTTCACCCCTCCACTTT.